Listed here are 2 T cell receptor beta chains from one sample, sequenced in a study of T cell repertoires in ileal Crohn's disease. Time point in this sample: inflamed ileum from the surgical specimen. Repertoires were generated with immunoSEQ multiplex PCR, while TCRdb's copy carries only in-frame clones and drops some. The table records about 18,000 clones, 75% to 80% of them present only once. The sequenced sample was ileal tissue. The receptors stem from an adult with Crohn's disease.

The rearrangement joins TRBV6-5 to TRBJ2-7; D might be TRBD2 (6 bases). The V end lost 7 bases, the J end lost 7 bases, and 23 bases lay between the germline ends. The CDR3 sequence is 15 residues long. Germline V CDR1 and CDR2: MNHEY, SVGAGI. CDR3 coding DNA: TGTGCCAGCACTCGGGCAGGAGGGGCCGTGGATGAGCAGTACTTC. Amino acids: CASTRAGGAVDEQYF.

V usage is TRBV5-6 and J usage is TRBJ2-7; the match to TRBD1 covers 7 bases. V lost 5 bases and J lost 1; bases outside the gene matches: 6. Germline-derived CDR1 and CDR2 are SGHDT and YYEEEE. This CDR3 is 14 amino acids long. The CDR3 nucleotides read TGTGCCAGCAGTTTTGGACAGGCATCCTACGAGCAGTACTTC. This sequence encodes CASSFGQASYEQYF.